This TCR beta chain was recorded in a study of Tregs in tolerant kidney transplant recipients. The study, taken as a whole, reports: Biological reproducibility was not directly addressed in this study. Few patients were studied, so findings need validation in larger groups.

CD4+CD25+CD127- Tregs, CD4+CD25- non-Tregs, CD4 and CD8 cells were sorted. This clone rates as medium-sized. Its specificity is not known. The data were produced by immunoSEQ multiplex PCR, yet TCRdb's version contains in-frame clones alone and is incomplete. The sample carries over 50,000 clones, more than 70% recorded once. The sample was CD4+ T cells from blood. This TCR was recovered from a human donor in good health.

The DNA of the CDR3 is TGCGCCAGCAGCTTGACACAGAACTATGGCTACACCTTC. Its translation is CASSLTQNYGYTF. The rearrangement links TRBV5-1 to TRBJ1-2; no reliable D call. The germline CDR1 and CDR2 sequences are SGHRS and YFSETQ. The CDR3 covers 13 residues. The germline V and J ends were trimmed by 1 base and 2 bases, with 6 bases remaining between them. Together with reference TRBV5-1 and TRBJ1-2, the CDR3 gives the full variable domain: KAGVTQTPRYLIKTRGQQVTLSCSPISGHRSVSWYQQTPGQGLQFLFEYFSETQRNKGNFPGRFSGRQFSNSRSEMNVSTLELGDSALYLCASSLTQNYGYTFGSGTRLTVV.